This TCR beta chain was recorded in a study of beta chain features in type 1 diabetes (dated by TCRdb to the late 2010s). Background on the whole study: Mean age, gender distribution, total cell number and subset yield were not different between patients and healthy donors. In the study, recently diagnosed type 1 diabetes patients and matched healthy donors were compared on the TCRB repertoires of their sorted circulating CD4+ T cell subsets. A total of 85 million to 110 million sorted cells were examined across all samples, and RNA yield correlated strongly with the number of cells per subset. Naive and central memory subsets were obtained from all 30 or so donors, but regulatory and stem cell-like memory subsets were isolated from only 8 patients and roughly eight healthy donors. On the study overall, not on this receptor specifically: Because small numbers of individuals were included in the HLA sub-analyses, any influence of HLA type on TCRB rearrangement was left unresolved. Because cDNA was sequenced instead of genomic DNA, activated cells with high expression could be over-represented, although the groups did not differ in activation or CD3 levels. The naive, central memory and regulatory TCRB repertoires appeared to resemble one another more closely among patients than among healthy donors. PCR might favor shorter templates, but patient and control samples were amplified and corrected together, so any skew would affect both groups equally. A moderate but significant shortening of TCRB CDR3 length was observed in type 1 diabetes patients in all four CD4+ subsets. Fewer insertions and more nucleotide deletions at VDJ recombination sites were observed in patients with type 1 diabetes, implying thymic rearrangement abnormalities.

The High Capacity cDNA Reverse Transcription Kit was used to reverse transcribe all of the isolated RNA, meaning that expressed TCRB transcripts were what got sequenced. Naive, central memory and regulatory T cell samples underwent deep immunoSEQ sequencing, averaging roughly 3.4 million total reads per sample. Sorted cells were lysed in RLT buffer, and RNA was extracted using DNase-treated RNeasy Micro or Mini kits according to cell number. To prevent cross-contamination, every cell subset was processed on its own, while patient and healthy donor samples were processed together. Using the immunoSEQ multiplex PCR, TCRB sequences were amplified from cDNA into 87-bp fragments spanning the CDR3 region. Sequencing of the amplicons was done on the Illumina HiSeq platform. Per the original workflow: PCR bias was corrected computationally using synthetic template baselines, and reads within Hamming distance 2 were collapsed, with unmergeable singletons discarded. Reads were aligned against IMGT to assign V, D and J genes, CDR3 length and insertions or deletions at six rearrangement sites. Within each subset, clonotype counts were normalized to sorted cell number, after which true diversity and Gini coefficients were computed with the tcR R package. The overlap coefficient, calculated on TCRB nucleotide sequences, was used to measure repertoire sharing. As a proxy for the pre-selection repertoire, out-of-frame TCRB sequences from naive cells were analyzed. TCRdb re-hosts the immuneACCESS table, in-frame sequences only. Its copies lack some clones; in the studies checked, an unresolved V gene accounts for under half of them, and the cause for the rest is not known. V and J calls and clone size are given by that table; D and trimming were obtained from the DNA. In this sample the table shows approximately 730,000 clones, around 15% of which occur a single time. Less than 0.025% of the sample lies in the top ten.

Each donor gave one peripheral blood draw, averaging approximately 0.12 L, which was collected into heparinised tubes. Using a panel that included CD45RO, CCR7, CD25, CD127, CD95 and CD27, naive, central memory, regulatory and stem cell-like memory CD4+ T cells were sorted on a BD FACSAria II. Purity was above 98% for every sorted population. PBMCs were isolated right away by Lymphoprep density gradient centrifugation and were stained directly, without culture. So that batch effects would be minimized, each experiment stained and sorted samples in pairs, pairing one healthy donor with one patient. Measured from the cysteine to the phenylalanine, the CDR3 is 13 residues long. Left in the record is the CDR3 DNA by itself, 39 bases read in frame from the first base. V is pared back by 6 bases and J by 0 bases, with 9 bases lying between the germline termini. CDR1 and CDR2 (MDHEN, SYDVKM) derive from the germline V gene.

This clone was detected a few times. No cognate antigen has been identified for it. No per-base quality is available; no much larger clone lies one base away. The sequenced material came from naive CD4+ T cells from blood. The meaning of the sample's cell subset or site label: true naive CD4+ T cells. The TCR comes from a young man with type 1 diabetes. The chain uses TRBV28 and TRBJ2-7; tentative D gene TRBD1, with 5 bases matching. The nucleotide sequence reads TGTGCCAGCAGGACGACAGTCTCCTACGAGCAGTACTTC. This sequence encodes CASRTTVSYEQYF.